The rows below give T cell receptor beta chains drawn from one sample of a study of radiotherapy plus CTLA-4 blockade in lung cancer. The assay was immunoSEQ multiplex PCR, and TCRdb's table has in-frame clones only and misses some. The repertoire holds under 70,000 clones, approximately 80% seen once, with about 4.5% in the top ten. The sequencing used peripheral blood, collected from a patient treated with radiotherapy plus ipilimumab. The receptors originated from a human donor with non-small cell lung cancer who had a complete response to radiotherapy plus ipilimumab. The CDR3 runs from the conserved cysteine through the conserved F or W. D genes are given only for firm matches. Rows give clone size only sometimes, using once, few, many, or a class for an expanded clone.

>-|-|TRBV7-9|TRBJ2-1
TGTGCCAGCAGCTTACGTCCCGATGGAGTGAATGAGCAGTTCTTC
CASSLRPDGVNEQFF
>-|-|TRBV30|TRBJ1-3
TGTGCCTGGAGTGTAAGTCAGATCTCTGGAAACACCATATATTTT
CAWSVSQISGNTIYF
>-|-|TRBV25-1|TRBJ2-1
TGTGCCAGCCCGCAGGGGCGGAGTCATAATGAGCAGTTCTTC
CASPQGRSHNEQFF
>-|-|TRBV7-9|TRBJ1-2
TGTGCCAGCAGCTCTGAGAGCTATGGCTACACCTTC
CASSSESYGYTF
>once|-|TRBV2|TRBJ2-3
TGTGCCAGCGTAGCAAGGGATACGCAGTATTTT
CASVARDTQYF
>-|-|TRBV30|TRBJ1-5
TGTGCCTGGAGTGGCAGGGCGGCGAGGCAGCCCCAGCATTTT
CAWSGRAARQPQHF
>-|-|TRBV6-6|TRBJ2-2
TGTGCCAGCAGGGGGCAGGCGAACACCGGGGAGCTGTTTTTT
CASRGQANTGELFF
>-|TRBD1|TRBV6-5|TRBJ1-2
TGTGCCAGCAGTGACTTCAAGACAGGGTTCTATGGCTACACCTTC
CASSDFKTGFYGYTF
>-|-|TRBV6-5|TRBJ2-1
TGTGCCAGCAGTCGTCTGGGGACGGACTACAATGAGCAGTTCTTC
CASSRLGTDYNEQFF
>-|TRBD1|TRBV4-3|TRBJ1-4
TGCGCCAGCAGCCACAGGGGGCTTGATGAAAAACTGTTTTTT
CASSHRGLDEKLFF
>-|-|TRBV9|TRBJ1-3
TGTGCCAGCAGCGTCCAGGCAAACTCTGGAAACACCATATATTTT
CASSVQANSGNTIYF
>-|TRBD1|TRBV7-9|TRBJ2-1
TGTGCCAGCAGCCCGAGATACAGGGGGCAGGTCAGTGAGCAGTTCTTC
CASSPRYRGQVSEQFF
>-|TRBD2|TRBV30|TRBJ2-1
TGTGCCTGGAGTGTACAAGCGGGATATGAGCAGTTCTTC
CAWSVQAGYEQFF
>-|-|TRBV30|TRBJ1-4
TGTGCCTGGAGTCGGATGACAACTAATGAAAAACTGTTTTTT
CAWSRMTTNEKLFF
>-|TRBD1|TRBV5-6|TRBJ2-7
TGTGCCAGCAGTCCTATTCCCGGGACAGTCCACACCTACGAGCAGTACTTC
CASSPIPGTVHTYEQYF
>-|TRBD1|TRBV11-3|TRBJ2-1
TGTGCCAGCAGCATATCAGGGGGGCAGTTCTTC
CASSISGGQFF
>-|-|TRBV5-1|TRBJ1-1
TGCGCCAGCAAAAAACCGGGGCAAGAGAACACTGAAGCTTTCTTT
CASKKPGQENTEAFF
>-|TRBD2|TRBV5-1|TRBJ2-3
TGCGCCAGCAGCTTCTTTAGCGGGAGTGGTGATACGCAGTATTTT
CASSFFSGSGDTQYF
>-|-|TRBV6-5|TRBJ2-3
TGTGCCAGCAACCCCGCTAACACAGATACGCAGTATTTT
CASNPANTDTQYF
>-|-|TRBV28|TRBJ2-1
TGTGCCAGCAGGTCGACGGCCCCCAATGAGCAGTTCTTC
CASRSTAPNEQFF
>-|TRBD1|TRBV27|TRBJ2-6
TGTGCCAGCAGTTGGGACAGGGGGTTTGGGGCCAACGTCCTGACTTTC
CASSWDRGFGANVLTF
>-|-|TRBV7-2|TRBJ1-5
TGTGCCAGCAGCTTCGGGGGGGGTAGCAATCAGCCCCAGCATTTT
CASSFGGGSNQPQHF
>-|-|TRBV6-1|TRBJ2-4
TGTGCCAGCAGGGCCCGGGGAGGAAACATTCAGTACTTC
CASRARGGNIQYF
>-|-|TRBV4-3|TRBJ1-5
TGCGCCAGCAGCCAAGGGGTCGCCTGGCCCCAGCATTTT
CASSQGVAWPQHF